Following are 19 T cell receptor beta chains from one sample sequenced in a study of T-cell reconstitution after alpha-beta-depleted transplantation in children. For TCRbeta, the library was prepared with unique molecular identifiers. TCRdb passed the PCR reads through MiXCR, listing each CDR3 protein once. The table includes approximately 500,000 distinct CDR3 sequences, about 10% detected once. Specimen: PBMCs, collected before TCRalphabeta/CD19-depleted stem cell transplant. The receptors come from a child aged 2-15 years with inherited bone marrow failure, due to receive a stem cell transplant.

This chain uses TRBV6-2 or TRBV6-3 with TRBJ2-3, with 13 positions matching TRBD2. V lost 7 bases, J lost 3 bases, and 7 bases stayed unmatched. The CDR3 contains 16 residues. Germline values: CDR1 MNHEY, CDR2 SVGEGT. CDR3 DNA sequence: TGTGCCAGCAACCACGCGACTAGCGGGAGGACAGATACGCAGTATTTT. Translated: CASNHATSGRTDTQYF.

This clonotype was found many times. This chain links TRBV15 with TRBJ1-5; D remains ambiguous. V lost 1 base to trimming and J lost 0 bases, with 7 bases between them. This CDR3 region has 15 residues. Germline CDR1 and CDR2: LNHNV and YYDKDF (reference sequence). CDR3 amino acids: CATSRGGDSNQPQHF. The CDR3 DNA is TGTGCCACCAGCAGAGGGGGAGATAGCAATCAGCCCCAGCATTTT. Full variable domain (rest looked up from reference TRBV15 and TRBJ1-5): DAMVIQNPRYQVTQFGKPVTLSCSQTLNHNVMYWYQQKSSQAPKLLFHYYDKDFNNEADTPDNFQSRRPNTSFCFLDIRSPGLGDTAMYLCATSRGGDSNQPQHFGDGTRLSIL.

The table lists this clonotype with many counts. The rearrangement links TRBV4-3 to TRBJ1-4; no definite D call. With 5 bases removed from V and 1 base from J, the gap between germline ends came to 14 bases. Germline CDR1 is LGHNA and CDR2 is YSLEER. The CDR3 runs to 16 residues. The CDR3 DNA sequence: TGCGCCAGCAGCGAAGGGCAGACACTAACTAATGAAAAACTGTTTTTT. This translates into CASSEGQTLTNEKLFF.

This clonotype was counted many times. This chain joins TRBV20-1 and TRBJ2-7; D is undetermined. CDR1 is DFQATT, CDR2 SNEGSKA, per germline (reference sequence). V shed 4 bases and J shed 3 bases, with 13 bases lying between them. This CDR3 region has 13 residues. CDR3 DNA sequence: TGCAGTGCTACGGACCGCACGTTCTACGAGCAGTACTTC. This sequence encodes CSATDRTFYEQYF.

The V and J genes are TRBV9 and TRBJ2-1; TRBD2 might be the D (7 bases). Germline CDR1 reads SGDLS; CDR2 reads YYNGEE. The CDR3 sequence is 16 residues long. The V gene lost 4 bases and the J gene lost 4 bases, with 18 bases spanning the gap. The CDR3 protein is CASSQGGRGGYNEQFF. CDR3 nucleotides: TGTGCCAGCAGCCAGGGTGGGAGGGGGGGTTACAATGAGCAGTTCTTC.

This clonotype was counted only a few times. This rearrangement joins TRBV15 to TRBJ2-2, with TRBD2 matching over 7 bases. Germline lookup yields CDR1 LNHNV and CDR2 YYDKDF (reference sequence). Losses at the gene ends were 3 bases for V and 6 bases for J; bases not matched to a gene: 1. The CDR3 covers 13 residues. CDR3 bases: TGTGCCACCAGCAGTGGGGGGGCCGGGGAGCTGTTTTTT. It translates to CATSSGGAGELFF.

This clonotype was seen many times. The chain is built from TRBV29-1 and TRBJ1-2, with D uncertain. Germline CDR1 is SQVTM and CDR2 is ANQGSEA. V lost 3 bases and J 4 bases, leaving 3 bases between the germline ends. The CDR3 covers 10 residues. DNA for the CDR3: TGCAGCGTTGAGCTCTATGGCTACACCTTC. Translated: CSVELYGYTF.

As to this clonotype: Given a much more abundant clone one base away, this may be a read error. The chain employs TRBV3-1 and TRBJ2-7; 8 bases fit TRBD2. The CDR3 is 14 amino acids. Germline V gene data show CDR1 as LGHDT and CDR2 as YNNKEL (reference sequence). V was clipped by 4 bases and J by 5 bases; unmatched bases: 7. This CDR3 is CASSPGGSPHEQYF. The CDR3 nucleotides read TGTGCCAGCAGCCCGGGGGGGAGTCCTCACGAGCAGTACTTC.

This clonotype came up a few times. V is TRBV12-3 or TRBV12-4 and J is TRBJ2-1; 9 positions match TRBD2. The junction had 7 bases not matched to a gene; V was cut back by 4 bases and J by 0 bases. This CDR3 region has 17 residues. CDR3 residues: CASSSLAGDSSYNEQFF. The CDR3, as DNA: TGTGCCAGCAGTTCGTTAGCGGGAGATTCCTCCTACAATGAGCAGTTCTTC.

This clonotype was recorded at least ten times. The V call is TRBV7-6, the J call TRBJ2-7; D is ambiguous. The CDR3 loop spans 13 amino acids. V lost 0 bases to trimming and J lost 5 bases, with 8 bases between them. CDR1 SGHVS and CDR2 FNYEAQ come from the germline V gene. The DNA of the CDR3 is TGTGCCAGCAGCTTAGCCCTAAGGCACGAGCAGTACTTC. Amino acids: CASSLALRHEQYF. Full variable domain (outside the CDR3, taken from reference TRBV7-6 and TRBJ2-7): GAGVSQSPRYKVTKRGQDVALRCDPISGHVSLYWYRQALGQGPEFLTYFNYEAQQDKSGLPNDRFSAERPEGSISTLTIQRTEQRDSAMYRCASSLALRHEQYFGPGTRLTVT.

The chain carries TRBV19 and TRBJ1-1; 8 bases match TRBD1. Germline V lookup: CDR1 LNHDA, CDR2 SQIVND (reference sequence). V trimming: 10 bases; J trimming: 5 bases; junction bases outside the gene matches: 12. There are 14 residues in the CDR3. The CDR3 reads CATRPGRGRTEAFF. The CDR3 DNA is TGTGCCACCCGACCCGGCAGGGGGCGGACTGAAGCTTTCTTT.

Ten or more counts support this clonotype. J is TRBJ2-1 and V is TRBV20-1; D might be TRBD2 (5 bases). V lost 6 bases and J 0 bases, leaving 12 bases between the germline ends. Germline V gene data show CDR1 as DFQATT and CDR2 as SNEGSKA (reference sequence). This CDR3 spans 14 amino acids. The CDR3 sequence is CSAPGESSYNEQFF. CDR3 nucleotides: TGCAGTGCCCCCGGGGAAAGCTCCTACAATGAGCAGTTCTTC.

This clonotype came up many times. The V call is TRBV9, the J call TRBJ2-3; D is unclear. CDR1 and CDR2 (germline): SGDLS, YYNGEE. The CDR3 has 14 residues. V lost 0 bases and J 3 bases, leaving 8 bases between the germline ends. CDR3 sequence reads: CASSVEVMTDTQYF. The CDR3 region has the DNA TGTGCCAGCAGCGTAGAGGTTATGACAGATACGCAGTATTTT.

The J gene is TRBJ2-1, the V gene TRBV12-3 or TRBV12-4, with a possible D match to TRBD2 (6 bases). The CDR3 runs to 16 residues. Trimming pared 0 bases from V and 10 bases from J, leaving 19 bases between. The CDR3 DNA reads as TGTGCCAGCAGTTTAGCGGACCGGGACTCCTCCTGGGAGCAGTTCTTC. It specifies CASSLADRDSSWEQFF.

This clonotype was recorded many times. The V gene is TRBV7-9, the J gene TRBJ2-5; D may be TRBD1 (6 bases). The length of the CDR3 is 17 residues. Germline CDR1 and CDR2: SEHNR and FQNEAQ (reference sequence). The V end was cut by 4 bases, the J end by 5 bases, with 23 bases between. The CDR3 region has the DNA TGTGCCAGCAGCTCCCCTGGCACGGACAGCCGTTTTGAGACCCAGTACTTC. Encoded protein: CASSSPGTDSRFETQYF.

This clonotype has at least ten counts. V gene TRBV4-3 combines with J gene TRBJ2-3, with TRBD2 identical over 9 bases. With V trimmed by 0 bases and J by 2 bases, 12 bases remained unmatched. The CDR3 length is 19 residues. Per germline, CDR1 LGHNA and CDR2 YSLEER. The DNA for the CDR3 is TGCGCCAGCAGCCAAGATCTTAATTCTCTAGCGGGGATCACAGATACGCAGTATTTT. It specifies CASSQDLNSLAGITDTQYF.

This chain links TRBV4-3 with TRBJ2-1; D is uncertain. The CDR3 consists of 20 residues. The germline V gene encodes CDR1 LGHNA and CDR2 YSLEER. The germline V and J ends were trimmed by 3 bases and 1 base, with 25 bases remaining between them. In DNA, the CDR3 is TGCGCCAGCAGCCAGGCCTTGAGCCTCGACCTTCGAACTTCCTACAATGAGCAGTTCTTC. It yields the protein CASSQALSLDLRTSYNEQFF.

The chain has TRBV4-3 and TRBJ2-1; 10 bases match TRBD2. CDR1 and CDR2 from the germline V gene are LGHNA and YSLEER. The CDR3 has 20 amino acids. V gave up 0 bases and J gave up 0 bases; unmatched junction bases: 11. Here the CDR3 reads CASSQDWLAGAGNSYNEQFF. DNA for the CDR3: TGCGCCAGCAGCCAAGATTGGCTAGCGGGAGCTGGTAACTCCTACAATGAGCAGTTCTTC.

Ten or more counts support this clonotype. The chain links TRBV6-2 or TRBV6-3 to TRBJ2-1; D gene unclear. CDR1 and CDR2 from the germline V gene are MNHEY and SVGEGT. Trimming removed 6 bases from V and 6 bases from J, with 9 bases in between. This CDR3 spans 12 amino acids. CDR3 region: CASRELVNEQFF. The CDR3 DNA reads as TGTGCCAGCAGGGAGTTGGTCAATGAGCAGTTCTTC.